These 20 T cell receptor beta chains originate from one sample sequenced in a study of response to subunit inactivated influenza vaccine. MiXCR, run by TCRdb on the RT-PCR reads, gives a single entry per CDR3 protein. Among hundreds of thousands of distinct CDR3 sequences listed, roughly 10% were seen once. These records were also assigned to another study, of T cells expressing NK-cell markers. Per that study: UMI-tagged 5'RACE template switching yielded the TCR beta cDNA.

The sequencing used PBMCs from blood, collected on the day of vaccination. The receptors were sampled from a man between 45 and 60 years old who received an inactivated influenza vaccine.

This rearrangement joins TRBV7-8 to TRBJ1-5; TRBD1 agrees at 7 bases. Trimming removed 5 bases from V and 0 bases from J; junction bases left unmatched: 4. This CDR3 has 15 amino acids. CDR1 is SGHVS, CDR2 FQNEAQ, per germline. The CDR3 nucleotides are TGTGCCAGCAGCCCGGACAGGCTTAGCAATCAGCCCCAGCATTTT. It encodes CASSPDRLSNQPQHF.

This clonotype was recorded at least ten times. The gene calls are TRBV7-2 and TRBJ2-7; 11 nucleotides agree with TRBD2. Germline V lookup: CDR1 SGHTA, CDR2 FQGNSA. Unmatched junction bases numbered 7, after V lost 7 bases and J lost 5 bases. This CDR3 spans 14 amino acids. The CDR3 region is CASKLLAGVHEQYF. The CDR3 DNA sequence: TGTGCCAGCAAACTACTAGCGGGAGTTCACGAGCAGTACTTC.

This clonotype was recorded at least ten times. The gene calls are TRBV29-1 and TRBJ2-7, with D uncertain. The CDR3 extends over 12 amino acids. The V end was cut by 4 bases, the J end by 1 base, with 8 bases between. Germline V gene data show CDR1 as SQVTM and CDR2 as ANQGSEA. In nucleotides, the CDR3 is TGCAGCGTTGGTTCCGCTTCCTACGAGCAGTACTTC. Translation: CSVGSASYEQYF.

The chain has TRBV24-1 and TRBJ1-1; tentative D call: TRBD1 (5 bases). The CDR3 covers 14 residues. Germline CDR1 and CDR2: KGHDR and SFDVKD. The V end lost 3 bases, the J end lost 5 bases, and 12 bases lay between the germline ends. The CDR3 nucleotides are TGTGCCACCAGTGATGGACGCAGGGAGACTGAAGCTTTCTTT. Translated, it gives CATSDGRRETEAFF.

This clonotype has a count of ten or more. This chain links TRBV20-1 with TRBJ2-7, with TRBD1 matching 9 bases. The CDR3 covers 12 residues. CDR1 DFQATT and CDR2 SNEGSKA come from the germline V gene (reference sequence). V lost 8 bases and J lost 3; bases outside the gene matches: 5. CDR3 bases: TGCAGTCCAAGACAGGGGGACTACGAGCAGTACTTC. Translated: CSPRQGDYEQYF.

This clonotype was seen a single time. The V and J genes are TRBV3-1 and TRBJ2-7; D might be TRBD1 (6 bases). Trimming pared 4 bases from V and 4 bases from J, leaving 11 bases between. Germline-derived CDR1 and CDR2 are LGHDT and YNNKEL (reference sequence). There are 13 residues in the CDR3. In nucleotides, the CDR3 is TGTGCCAGCAGCCGCGTACAGGGTTACGAGCAGTACTTC. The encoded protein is CASSRVQGYEQYF.

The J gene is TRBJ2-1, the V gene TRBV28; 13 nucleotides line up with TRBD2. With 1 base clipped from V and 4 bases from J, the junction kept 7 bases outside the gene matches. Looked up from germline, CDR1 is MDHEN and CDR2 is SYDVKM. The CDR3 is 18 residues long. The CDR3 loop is CASSLLGLAGKWYNEQFF. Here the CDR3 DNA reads TGTGCCAGCAGTTTATTGGGACTAGCGGGAAAGTGGTACAATGAGCAGTTCTTC.

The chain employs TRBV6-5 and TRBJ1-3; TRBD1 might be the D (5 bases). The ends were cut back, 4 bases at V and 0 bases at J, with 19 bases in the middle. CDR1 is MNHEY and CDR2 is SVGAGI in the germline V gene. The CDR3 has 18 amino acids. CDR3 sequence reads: CASSLYVGPSNSGNTIYF. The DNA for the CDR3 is TGTGCCAGCAGTTTATACGTGGGACCCAGTAACTCTGGAAACACCATATATTTT.

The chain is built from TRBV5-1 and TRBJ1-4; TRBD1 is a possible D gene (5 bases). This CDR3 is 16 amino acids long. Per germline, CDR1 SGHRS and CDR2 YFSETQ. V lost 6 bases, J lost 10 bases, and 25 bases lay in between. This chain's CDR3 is CASTTPPGLGRGKLFF. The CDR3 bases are TGCGCCAGCACCACACCGCCGGGTCTTGGTAGGGGAAAACTGTTTTTT. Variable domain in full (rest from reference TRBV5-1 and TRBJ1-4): KAGVTQTPRYLIKTRGQQVTLSCSPISGHRSVSWYQQTPGQGLQFLFEYFSETQRNKGNFPGRFSGRQFSNSRSEMNVSTLELGDSALYLCASTTPPGLGRGKLFFGSGTQLSVL.

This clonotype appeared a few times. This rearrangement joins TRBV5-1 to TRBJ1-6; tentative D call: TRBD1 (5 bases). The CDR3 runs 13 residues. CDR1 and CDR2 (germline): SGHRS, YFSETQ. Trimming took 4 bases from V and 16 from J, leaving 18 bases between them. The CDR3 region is CASSESMGPLLHF. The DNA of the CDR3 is TGCGCCAGCAGCGAATCTATGGGGCCATTACTCCACTTT.

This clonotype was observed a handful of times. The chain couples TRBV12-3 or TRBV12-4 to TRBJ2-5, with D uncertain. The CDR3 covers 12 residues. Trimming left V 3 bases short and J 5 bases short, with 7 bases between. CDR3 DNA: TGTGCCAGCAGTTTCCAGCTTGAGACCCAGTACTTC. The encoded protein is CASSFQLETQYF.

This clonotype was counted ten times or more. For the CDR3, the DNA is TGTGCCAGCAGAAAGCGGGGGAACCAATCTCCCTACAATGAGCAGTTCTTC. It codes for CASRKRGNQSPYNEQFF. The chain couples TRBV12-3 or TRBV12-4 to TRBJ2-1; TRBD2 matches 8 bases. The V segment lost 6 bases and the J segment 2 bases; nucleotides outside the gene matches: 12. CDR3 length: 17 amino acids.

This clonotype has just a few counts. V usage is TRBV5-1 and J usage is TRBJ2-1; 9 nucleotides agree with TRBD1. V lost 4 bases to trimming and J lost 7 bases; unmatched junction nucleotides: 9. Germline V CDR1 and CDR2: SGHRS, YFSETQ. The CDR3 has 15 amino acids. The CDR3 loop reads CASSVTTGGSNEQFF. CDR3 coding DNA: TGCGCCAGCAGCGTTACGACAGGGGGTAGTAATGAGCAGTTCTTC. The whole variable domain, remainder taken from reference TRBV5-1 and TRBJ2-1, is KAGVTQTPRYLIKTRGQQVTLSCSPISGHRSVSWYQQTPGQGLQFLFEYFSETQRNKGNFPGRFSGRQFSNSRSEMNVSTLELGDSALYLCASSVTTGGSNEQFFGPGTRLTVL.

The CDR3 nucleotides are TGTGCCAGCAGTCCCCGTAGCGGGAGAGCTTCCTACGAGCAGTACTTC. It encodes CASSPRSGRASYEQYF. V is TRBV27 and J is TRBJ2-7; 9 bases match TRBD2. CDR1 is MNHEY, CDR2 SMNVEV, per germline (reference sequence). The CDR3 has 16 amino acids. The V and J ends lost 5 bases and 1 base, in that order; junction bases with no gene match: 9.

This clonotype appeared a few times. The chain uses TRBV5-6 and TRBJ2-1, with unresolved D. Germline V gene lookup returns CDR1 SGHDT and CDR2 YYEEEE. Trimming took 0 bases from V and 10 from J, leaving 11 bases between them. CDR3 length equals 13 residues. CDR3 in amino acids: CASSLEFSREQFF. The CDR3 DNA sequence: TGTGCCAGCAGCTTGGAGTTTAGCCGAGAGCAGTTCTTC.

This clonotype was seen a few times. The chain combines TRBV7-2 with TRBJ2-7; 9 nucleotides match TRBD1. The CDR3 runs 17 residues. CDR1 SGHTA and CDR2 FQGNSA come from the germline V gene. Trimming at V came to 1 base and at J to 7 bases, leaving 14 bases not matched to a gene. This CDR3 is CASSLGSVGTGRREQYF. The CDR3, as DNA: TGTGCCAGCAGCTTAGGGTCCGTCGGGACAGGGAGGAGGGAGCAGTACTTC.

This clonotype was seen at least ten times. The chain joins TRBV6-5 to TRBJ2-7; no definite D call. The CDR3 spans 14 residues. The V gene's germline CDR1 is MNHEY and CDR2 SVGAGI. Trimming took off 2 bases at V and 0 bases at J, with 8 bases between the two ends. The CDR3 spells CASSYDWSSYEQYF. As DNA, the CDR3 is TGTGCCAGCAGTTACGATTGGTCCTCCTACGAGCAGTACTTC.

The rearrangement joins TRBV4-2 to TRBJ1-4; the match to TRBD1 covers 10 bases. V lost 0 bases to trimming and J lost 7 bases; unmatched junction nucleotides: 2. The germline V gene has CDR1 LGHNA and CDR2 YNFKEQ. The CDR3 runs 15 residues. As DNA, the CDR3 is TGTGCCAGCAGCCAAGAGGACAGGGGGGTTGAAAAACTGTTTTTT. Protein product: CASSQEDRGVEKLFF.

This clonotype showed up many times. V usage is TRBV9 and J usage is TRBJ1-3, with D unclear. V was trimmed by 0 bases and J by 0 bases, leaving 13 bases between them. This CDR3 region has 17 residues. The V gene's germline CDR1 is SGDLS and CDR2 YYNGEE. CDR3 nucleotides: TGTGCCAGCAGCGTAGTCGGTGGAGGAACCTCTGGAAACACCATATATTTT. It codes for CASSVVGGGTSGNTIYF. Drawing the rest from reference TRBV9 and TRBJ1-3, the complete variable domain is DSGVTQTPKHLITATGQRVTLRCSPRSGDLSVYWYQQSLDQGLQFLIQYYNGEERAKGNILERFSAQQFPDLHSELNLSSLELGDSALYFCASSVVGGGTSGNTIYFGEGSWLTVV.

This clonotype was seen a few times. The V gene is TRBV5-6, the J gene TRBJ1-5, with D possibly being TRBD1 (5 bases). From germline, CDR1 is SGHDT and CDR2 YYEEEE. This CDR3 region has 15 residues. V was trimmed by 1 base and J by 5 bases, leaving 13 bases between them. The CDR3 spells CASSLTGRSDQPQHF. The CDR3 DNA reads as TGTGCCAGCAGCTTGACAGGACGGAGCGATCAGCCCCAGCATTTT.